The next 23 T cell receptor beta chains were all read from a single sample in a study of beta chain features in type 1 diabetes. No antigens are known for them. What was sequenced were expressed TCRB transcripts, since all of the isolated RNA had been reverse transcribed. The assay was immunoSEQ multiplex PCR, and TCRdb's table has in-frame clones only and misses some. The table has around 600,000 clones, around 12% seen once. Study findings and constraints: TCRB CDR3s from Type 1 diabetes patients were moderately but significantly shorter in all four CD4+ subsets.

What was sequenced was naive CD4+ T cells from blood. The origin of the receptors is a man younger than 45 with type 1 diabetes.

This clone was counted only a few times. Here the CDR3 DNA reads TGCAGCGTTGAGAGGGTCTCTGGAAACACCATATATTTT. It translates to CSVERVSGNTIYF. The chain has TRBV29-1 and TRBJ1-3, with D unclear. CDR3 length: 13 amino acids. V dropped 3 bases and J dropped 0 bases, with 6 bases sitting between them. CDR1 and CDR2 (germline): SQVTM, ANQGSEA.

This clone was seen a handful of times. Within the sample, other DNA sequences also encode this same CDR3. The chain couples TRBV28 to TRBJ1-6; no firm D call. Germline values: CDR1 MDHEN, CDR2 SYDVKM. V lost 2 bases and J 0 bases, leaving 5 bases between the germline ends. The CDR3 loop spans 15 amino acids. The CDR3 nucleotides read TGTGCCAGCAGTTTAGGGAGCTCCTATAATTCACCCCTCCACTTT. This codes for CASSLGSSYNSPLHF. Supplemented by reference TRBV28 and TRBJ1-6, the full variable domain reads DVKVTQSSRYLVKRTGEKVFLECVQDMDHENMFWYRQDPGLGLRLIYFSYDVKMKEKGDIPEGYSVSREKKERFSLILESASTNQTSMYLCASSLGSSYNSPLHFGNGTRLTVT.

The rearrangement links TRBV4-2 to TRBJ1-6; the D is unclear. Trimming took 6 bases from V and 0 from J, leaving 15 bases between them. CDR3 length equals 17 residues. Germline CDR1 is LGHNA and CDR2 is YNFKEQ. DNA of the CDR3: TGTGCCAGCAGTGACGGACGGGGAACCTCCTATAATTCACCCCTCCACTTT. It is translated as CASSDGRGTSYNSPLHF.

The genes are TRBV9 and TRBJ1-1, with 10 bases matching TRBD1. The germline CDR1 and CDR2 sequences are SGDLS and YYNGEE. CDR3 length: 14 residues. V was pared by 3 bases and J by 2 bases, with 1 base of the junction left unmatched. The CDR3 nucleotides read TGTGCCAGCAGCGAGACAGGGGGCAACACTGAAGCTTTCTTT. This gives the protein CASSETGGNTEAFF.

V gene TRBV2 combines with J gene TRBJ1-3; D remains ambiguous. The CDR3 consists of 12 residues. CDR1 is SNHLY and CDR2 is FYNNEI in the germline V gene. V was shortened by 6 bases and J by 4 bases, with 7 bases between the two germline ends. CDR3 nucleotide sequence: TGTGCCAGCAGGGTCGCGGGAAACACCATATATTTT. Encoded protein: CASRVAGNTIYF.

V is TRBV7-9 and J is TRBJ2-6; D is possibly TRBD2 (6 bases). V shed 5 bases and J shed 6 bases, with 14 bases lying between them. Germline CDR1 SEHNR, CDR2 FQNEAQ (reference sequence). There are 15 residues in the CDR3. The CDR3 nucleotides are TGTGCCAGCAGCAGGAGGGCCTCCGAGGCCAACGTCCTGACTTTC. This encodes CASSRRASEANVLTF.

This clone was detected many times. The rearrangement uses TRBV7-9 and TRBJ1-3; D is unresolved. Between the trimmed V and J ends, which lost 5 bases and 0 bases, there was a span of 8 bases. The CDR3 is 14 residues long. Germline assignment: CDR1 SEHNR and CDR2 FQNEAQ (reference sequence). In DNA form, the CDR3 reads TGTGCCAGCAGCCGATCTAACTCTGGAAACACCATATATTTT. Translated, it gives CASSRSNSGNTIYF.

In its sample, this clone was seen a few times. The chain links TRBV7-8 to TRBJ2-7; a weak D match, TRBD2 (6 bases). Germline V lookup: CDR1 SGHVS, CDR2 FQNEAQ. This CDR3 is built from 14 residues. Trimming stripped 5 bases from V and 3 bases from J, with 14 bases between. In DNA, the CDR3 is TGTGCCAGCAGCCCGGGGCGGGGTCTCTACGAGCAGTACTTC. Amino acid sequence: CASSPGRGLYEQYF.

Comments on this clone: Other DNA variants within this sample encode the same CDR3. The chain links TRBV29-1 to TRBJ1-5; a weak D match, TRBD1 (5 bases). Per the germline V gene, CDR1 is SQVTM and CDR2 is ANQGSEA. The germline V and J ends were trimmed by 4 bases and 4 bases, with 11 bases remaining between them. The CDR3 loop spans 13 amino acids. CDR3 in amino acids: CSVGQSLNQPQHF. Written as DNA, the CDR3 is TGCAGCGTTGGACAGAGCCTTAATCAGCCCCAGCATTTT.

The rearrangement links TRBV11-2 to TRBJ2-4, with TRBD1 matching over 8 bases. The J segment lost 15 bases and the V segment lost 5 bases, leaving 15 bases of the junction unmatched. Germline V gene data show CDR1 as SGHAT and CDR2 as FQNNGV. This CDR3 is 14 amino acids long. CDR3: CASSPGDRPGLGYF. As DNA, the CDR3 is TGTGCCAGCAGCCCAGGGGACAGGCCGGGGCTGGGGTACTTC.

In its sample, this clone was seen a few times. This chain joins TRBV28 and TRBJ2-7; unclear D gene. The germline V gene has CDR1 MDHEN and CDR2 SYDVKM. This CDR3 is 13 amino acids long. The ends were cut back, 6 bases at V and 5 bases at J, with 14 bases in the middle. CDR3 sequence reads: CASSPRLIHEQYF. CDR3 sequence (DNA): TGTGCCAGCAGCCCCAGGTTAATCCACGAGCAGTACTTC. Combining the CDR3 with reference TRBV28 and TRBJ2-7 gives the whole variable domain DVKVTQSSRYLVKRTGEKVFLECVQDMDHENMFWYRQDPGLGLRLIYFSYDVKMKEKGDIPEGYSVSREKKERFSLILESASTNQTSMYLCASSPRLIHEQYFGPGTRLTVT.

The rearrangement uses TRBV30 and TRBJ2-2, with 7 bases aligning to TRBD1. CDR1 and CDR2 (germline): GTSNPN, SVGIG (reference sequence). Unmatched junction bases numbered 19, after V lost 6 bases and J lost 3 bases. CDR3 size: 18 residues. CDR3 protein: CACRAGTATRLYTGELFF. CDR3 DNA: TGTGCCTGCCGAGCCGGGACAGCGACAAGACTTTACACCGGGGAGCTGTTTTTT.

The chain couples TRBV27 to TRBJ1-1; maybe TRBD1 (6 bases). Trimming shortened V by 8 bases and J by 6 bases, and 16 bases separated the two germline ends. This CDR3 contains 13 residues. In germline, CDR1 is MNHEY, CDR2 SMNVEV (reference sequence). Here the CDR3 reads CASATRGGSEAFF. The CDR3 nucleotides read TGTGCCAGCGCCACGAGGGGGGGTTCTGAAGCTTTCTTT.

V is TRBV4-2 and J is TRBJ1-1; D unresolved. From germline, CDR1 is LGHNA and CDR2 YNFKEQ. This CDR3 comprises 14 residues. The V end lost 1 base, the J end lost 1 base, and 7 bases lay between the germline ends. The CDR3 region has the DNA TGTGCCAGCAGCCAAGCAGGAGGGAACACTGAAGCTTTCTTT. It is translated as CASSQAGGNTEAFF.

The V gene is TRBV7-9, the J gene TRBJ2-5; 8 bases align to TRBD1. With 6 bases clipped from V and 4 bases from J, the junction kept 10 bases outside the gene matches. This CDR3 has 15 residues. CDR1 and CDR2 from the germline V gene are SEHNR and FQNEAQ (reference sequence). CDR3 coding DNA: TGTGCCAGCAGTTCCGACAGGGGTCAGGGAGAGACCCAGTACTTC. Its protein product is CASSSDRGQGETQYF.

A few counts support this clone. The rearrangement links TRBV11-2 to TRBJ2-5; 7 nucleotides line up with TRBD1. Germline V CDR1 and CDR2: SGHAT, FQNNGV. The CDR3 has 15 residues. Trimming took 1 base from V and 2 from J; bases not matched to a gene: 4. In DNA form, the CDR3 reads TGTGCCAGCAGCTTAGTGACAGGGAATCAAGAGACCCAGTACTTC. As protein: CASSLVTGNQETQYF.

This rearrangement joins TRBV4-1 to TRBJ1-2, with 12 bases that match TRBD1. V trimming: 6 bases; J trimming: 8 bases; junction bases outside the gene matches: 10. CDR1 is MGHRA, CDR2 YSYEKL, per germline. The CDR3 sequence is 15 residues long. In DNA, the CDR3 is TGCGCCAGCAGAGTACCGGGACAGGGGGCTCACGGCTACACCTTC. Its protein product is CASRVPGQGAHGYTF.

This chain connects TRBV7-9 to TRBJ2-1; the D is unclear. The V end lost 1 base, the J end lost 8 bases, and 9 bases lay between the germline ends. The CDR3 length is 13 residues. Germline V gene sequence: CDR1 SEHNR, CDR2 FQNEAQ (reference sequence). The CDR3 spells CASSLGTPDEQFF. The CDR3 DNA reads TGTGCCAGCAGCTTAGGGACCCCCGATGAGCAGTTCTTC.

This rearrangement joins TRBV19 to TRBJ1-1, with unresolved D. Germline V gives CDR1 LNHDA, CDR2 SQIVND (reference sequence). CDR3 length equals 13 residues. The V gene lost 9 bases and the J gene lost 3 bases, with 14 bases spanning the gap. The CDR3 loop is CASLRSPDTEAFF. The CDR3 nucleotides are TGTGCCAGCCTAAGATCTCCAGACACTGAAGCTTTCTTT.

This clone was detected a few times. This rearrangement joins TRBV14 to TRBJ2-4; D is possibly TRBD1 or TRBD2 (5 bases each). This CDR3 region has 13 residues. V shed 5 bases and J shed 7 bases, with 12 bases lying between them. CDR1 and CDR2 from the germline V gene are SGHDN and FVKESK. CDR3 sequence (DNA): TGTGCCAGCAGCGGGGGTCAGTGGAACATTCAGTACTTC. Its translation: CASSGGQWNIQYF.

This clone was seen a handful of times. The chain carries TRBV4-2 and TRBJ1-5; D is possibly TRBD1 (6 bases). V was clipped by 1 base and J by 4 bases, with 11 bases between them. Per the germline V gene, CDR1 is LGHNA and CDR2 is YNFKEQ. The CDR3 length is 15 residues. The CDR3 DNA reads TGTGCCAGCAGCCAAGCGGAGGGGGGAAATCAGCCCCAGCATTTT. It is translated as CASSQAEGGNQPQHF.

The table lists this clone with a few counts. The chain combines TRBV16 with TRBJ1-5; 9 positions agree with TRBD1. The junction had 7 bases not matched to a gene; V was cut back by 3 bases and J by 7 bases. The V gene's germline CDR1 is KGHSY and CDR2 FQNENV. The CDR3 spans 15 residues. CDR3 in DNA: TGTGCCAGCAGCCACGAGACAGGGGGAGGGCAGCCCCAGCATTTT. Amino acids: CASSHETGGGQPQHF.

This clone was seen repeatedly, ten times or more. The same CDR3 is also encoded by other DNA sequences in this sample. In DNA form, the CDR3 reads TGTGCCAGCAGCCAAACAGGGGGACTTTCACCCCTCCACTTT. As protein: CASSQTGGLSPLHF. V usage is TRBV14 and J usage is TRBJ1-6; 8 bases line up with TRBD1. The CDR3 contains 14 residues. Trimming took 2 bases from V and 9 from J; bases not matched to a gene: 3. In germline, CDR1 is SGHDN, CDR2 FVKESK.